This entry features one T cell receptor beta chain sequence. Its specificity is unknown. Expressed TCRB transcripts were sequenced, since all the RNA that had been isolated was reverse transcribed. Sequenced by immunoSEQ multiplex PCR; TCRdb stores in-frame clones only, minus some. The repertoire holds roughly 150,000 clones, with about 10% as singletons. J was trimmed by 3 bases and V by 6 bases; bases with no gene match: 4. There are 13 residues in the CDR3. The germline V gene has CDR1 MDHEN and CDR2 SYDVKM. This record comes from a study of beta chain features in type 1 diabetes. Broader study findings: Compared with healthy donors, patients appeared to share more similar naive, central memory and regulatory TCRB repertoires. Across all four CD4+ subsets, people with type 1 diabetes showed modestly shorter TCRB CDR3s.

This TCR was sampled from a woman aged 25 to 39 with type 1 diabetes. Material: central memory CD4+ T cells from blood. This rearrangement joins TRBV28 to TRBJ2-7, with 8 positions matching TRBD1. The CDR3 here is CASRITGGYEQYF. The CDR3, as DNA: TGTGCCAGCAGGATAACAGGGGGCTACGAGCAGTACTTC.